Below, 10 T cell receptor beta chains from the same sample are listed, as sequenced in a study of shared clonotypes between healthy human individuals. Measured with immunoSEQ multiplex PCR; TCRdb has only the in-frame clones, and not every one. The sample includes some 2.1 million clones, around 95% of them seen just once. Sequencing input: naive CD4+ T cells sorted from blood. Sample subset: CD45RA+ positively selected. All receptors derive from a young man in good health.

The J gene is TRBJ1-1, the V gene TRBV14; D possibly corresponds to TRBD1 (6 bases). Germline V lookup: CDR1 SGHDN, CDR2 FVKESK. V was cut by 4 bases and J by 6 bases, with 21 bases left in between. CDR3 length: 16 residues. The CDR3 DNA is TGTGCCAGCAGCCGCCCCCTTTTTGGGGGCCGGGCTGAAGCTTTCTTT. It encodes CASSRPLFGGRAEAFF.

With respect to this clone: At one of its ends the junction is not consistent with the germline gene, which may arise from a read error. This rearrangement joins TRBV7-2 to TRBJ2-7, with 11 bases lining up with TRBD1. Germline V lookup: CDR1 SGHTA, CDR2 FQGNSA. This CDR3 region has 16 residues. The CDR3 DNA is TGTGCCAGCAGCCTAGCCGGGACAGGGGGAACCTACGAGCAGTACTTC. Its translation is CASSLAGTGGTYEQYF.

The chain is built from TRBV30 and TRBJ2-2; D possibly corresponds to TRBD2 (6 bases). The CDR3 is 16 residues long. The V gene lost 3 bases and the J gene lost 2 bases, with 16 bases spanning the gap. The germline V gene encodes CDR1 GTSNPN and CDR2 SVGIG (reference sequence). CDR3 sequence reads: CAWRSRVGGNTGELFF. Written as DNA, the CDR3 is TGTGCCTGGAGGTCCCGAGTGGGAGGTAACACCGGGGAGCTGTTTTTT.

The sample holds one count of this clone. The chain is built from TRBV6-1 and TRBJ1-1, with 10 nucleotides matching TRBD1. Trimming at V came to 4 bases and at J to 4 bases, leaving 6 bases not matched to a gene. This CDR3 comprises 15 residues. Germline assignment: CDR1 MNHNS and CDR2 SASEGT. For the CDR3, the DNA is TGTGCCAGCAGTGGAGGAGGGACAGGGGCCACTGAAGCTTTCTTT. Translation: CASSGGGTGATEAFF.

This clone was observed a single time. The CDR3 DNA reads as TGTGCCAGCAGCTTGGACGGCGGGGGGGCCAGTACGCAGTATTTT. It is translated as CASSLDGGGASTQYF. The chain joins TRBV5-4 to TRBJ2-3; 9 bases are a match to TRBD2. Germline CDR1 SGHNT, CDR2 YYREEE (reference sequence). This CDR3 region has 15 residues. The trim removed 0 bases at V and 8 bases at J, leaving 7 bases unmatched.

This chain links TRBV6-5 with TRBJ2-1; 8 nucleotides agree with TRBD1. The CDR3 extends over 13 amino acids. V was pared by 5 bases and J by 6 bases, with 3 bases of the junction left unmatched. Germline V gene sequence: CDR1 MNHEY, CDR2 SVGAGI. In nucleotides, the CDR3 is TGTGCCAGCAGTAGACAGGGGTTCAATGAGCAGTTCTTC. This codes for CASSRQGFNEQFF.

J is TRBJ1-6 and V is TRBV18, with D perhaps TRBD1 (5 bases). Trimming took off 5 bases at V and 7 bases at J, with 15 bases between the two ends. Per germline, CDR1 KGHSH and CDR2 LQKENI. The CDR3 length is 15 residues. Here the CDR3 reads CASSTSAGINSPLHF. CDR3 DNA sequence: TGTGCCAGCTCAACCAGCGCAGGGATAAATTCACCCCTCCACTTT. The variable domain in full, completed from reference TRBV18 and TRBJ1-6, reads NAGVMQNPRHLVRRRGQEARLRCSPMKGHSHVYWYRQLPEEGLKFMVYLQKENIIDESGMPKERFSAEFPKEGPSILRIQQVVRGDSAAYFCASSTSAGINSPLHFGNGTRLTVT.

The V and J genes are TRBV2 and TRBJ1-2, with TRBD1 matching over 10 bases. After removal of 7 bases from V and 4 bases from J, the junction contained 6 bases not matched to a gene. Germline V CDR1 and CDR2: SNHLY, FYNNEI. The CDR3 is 14 amino acids. CDR3 amino acids: CASTRDRGLYGYTF. Here the CDR3 DNA reads TGTGCCAGCACTCGGGACAGGGGTCTCTATGGCTACACCTTC.

This chain links TRBV5-6 with TRBJ1-5; 11 bases are a match to TRBD1. Germline V gene sequence: CDR1 SGHDT, CDR2 YYEEEE. V lost 3 bases and J lost 7; bases outside the gene matches: 12. The CDR3 covers 17 residues. CDR3 loop: CASSSSGTGGMGQPQHF. The CDR3 coding sequence is TGTGCCAGCAGCTCCTCCGGGACAGGGGGTATGGGGCAGCCCCAGCATTTT.

A single count supports this clone. The chain is built from TRBV10-3 and TRBJ2-7; no clear D gene. The CDR3 consists of 12 residues. V was shortened by 9 bases and J by 2 bases, with 11 bases between the two germline ends. CDR1 ENHRY and CDR2 SYGVKD come from the germline V gene. The CDR3 is CAIGPVTYEQYF. CDR3 DNA sequence: TGTGCCATAGGGCCCGTGACCTACGAGCAGTACTTC.